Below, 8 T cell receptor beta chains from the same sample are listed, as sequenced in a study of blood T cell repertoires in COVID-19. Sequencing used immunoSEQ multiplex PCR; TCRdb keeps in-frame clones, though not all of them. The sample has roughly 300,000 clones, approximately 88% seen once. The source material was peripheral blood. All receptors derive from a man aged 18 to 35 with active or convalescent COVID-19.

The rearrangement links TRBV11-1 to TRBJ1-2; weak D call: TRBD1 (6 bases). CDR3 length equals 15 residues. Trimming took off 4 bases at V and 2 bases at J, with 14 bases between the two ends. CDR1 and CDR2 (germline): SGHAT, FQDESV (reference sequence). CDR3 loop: CASSSSGHRNYGYTF. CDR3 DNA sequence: TGTGCCAGCAGCTCTTCGGGACACCGAAACTATGGCTACACCTTC.

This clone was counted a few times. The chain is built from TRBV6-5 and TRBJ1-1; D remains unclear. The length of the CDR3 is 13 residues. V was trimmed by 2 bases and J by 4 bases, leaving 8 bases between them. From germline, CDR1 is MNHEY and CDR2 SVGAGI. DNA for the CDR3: TGTGCCAGCAGTTACGTGGTGAGCACTGAAGCTTTCTTT. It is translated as CASSYVVSTEAFF.

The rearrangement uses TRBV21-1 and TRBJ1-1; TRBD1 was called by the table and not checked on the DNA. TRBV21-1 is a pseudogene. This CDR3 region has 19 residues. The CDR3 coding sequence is TGTGCCAGCACCCTCCTCGACTCCTTTAATGACAGCATGAACACTGAAGCTTTCTTT. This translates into CASTLLDSFNDSMNTEAFF.

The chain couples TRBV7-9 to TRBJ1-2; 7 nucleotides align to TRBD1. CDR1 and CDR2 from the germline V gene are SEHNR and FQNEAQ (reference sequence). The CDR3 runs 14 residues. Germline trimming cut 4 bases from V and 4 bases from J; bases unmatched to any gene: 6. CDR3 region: CASSSGTDLYGYTF. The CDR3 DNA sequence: TGTGCCAGCAGCTCCGGGACAGACCTCTATGGCTACACCTTC.

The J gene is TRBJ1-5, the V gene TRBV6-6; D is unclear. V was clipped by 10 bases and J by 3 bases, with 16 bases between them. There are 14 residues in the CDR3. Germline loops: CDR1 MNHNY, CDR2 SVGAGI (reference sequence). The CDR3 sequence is CATKRRDANQPQHF. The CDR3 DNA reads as TGTGCCACTAAAAGGCGGGATGCCAATCAGCCCCAGCATTTT.

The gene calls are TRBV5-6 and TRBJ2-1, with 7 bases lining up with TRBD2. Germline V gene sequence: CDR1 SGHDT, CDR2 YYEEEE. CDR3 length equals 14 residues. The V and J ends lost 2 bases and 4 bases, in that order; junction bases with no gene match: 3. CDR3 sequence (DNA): TGTGCCAGCAGCTTAGCGGGGTCATACAATGAGCAGTTCTTC. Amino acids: CASSLAGSYNEQFF. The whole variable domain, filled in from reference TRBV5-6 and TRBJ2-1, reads DAGVTQSPTHLIKTRGQQVTLRCSPKSGHDTVSWYQQALGQGPQFIFQYYEEEERQRGNFPDRFSGHQFPNYSSELNVNALLLGDSALYLCASSLAGSYNEQFFGPGTRLTVL.

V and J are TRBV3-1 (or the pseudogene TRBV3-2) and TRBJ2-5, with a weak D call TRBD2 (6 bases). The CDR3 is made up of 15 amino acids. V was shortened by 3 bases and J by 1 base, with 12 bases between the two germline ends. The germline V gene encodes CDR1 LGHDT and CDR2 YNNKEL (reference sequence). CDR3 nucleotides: TGTGCCAGCAGCCAGGGCCTGGGGGGCCAAGAGACCCAGTACTTC. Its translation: CASSQGLGGQETQYF.

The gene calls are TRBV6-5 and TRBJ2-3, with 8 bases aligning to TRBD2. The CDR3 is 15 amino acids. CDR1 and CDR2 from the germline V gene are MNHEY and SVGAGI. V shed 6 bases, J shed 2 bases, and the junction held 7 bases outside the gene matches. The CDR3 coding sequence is TGTGCCAGCAGCTCGGGGGGGCGAACCACAGATACGCAGTATTTT. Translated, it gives CASSSGGRTTDTQYF.